This is a list of T cell receptor beta chains from one sample in a study of cytomegalovirus exposure and HLA in healthy donors. Data came from immunoSEQ multiplex PCR; TCRdb stores just in-frame clones and leaves some out. Of under 110,000 clones in the sample, roughly 80% were seen once. Sequenced input: PBMCs. These receptors came from a man in his forties or fifties in good health and CMV-seronegative. Both conserved end residues are part of each CDR3. A D gene is named only where the DNA matches it firmly. Size is stated for part of the rows, as once, few or many counts, or as a class when the clone is expanded.

D	size	J	V	DNA	CDR3
TRBD1	few	TRBJ1-4	TRBV5-1	TGCGCCAGCAGCTTGGACAGGGGTAATGAAAAACTGTTTTTT	CASSLDRGNEKLFF
-	-	TRBJ2-1	TRBV19	TGTGCCAGTAGACCCGCCTTATCGGGTAATGAGCAGTTCTTC	CASRPALSGNEQFF
TRBD1	-	TRBJ1-1	TRBV7-9	TGTGCCAGCAGCCTACGGGGACAGGGTGGCACTGAAGCTTTCTTT	CASSLRGQGGTEAFF
-	-	TRBJ1-3	TRBV5-4	TGTGCCAGCAGCTCACCCGAGCGAAACACCATATATTTT	CASSSPERNTIYF
-	-	TRBJ2-3	TRBV29-1	TGCAGCGTTGAATATCAGGGCCCCCCGGGTACGCAGTATTTT	CSVEYQGPPGTQYF
TRBD2	-	TRBJ2-1	TRBV6-5	TGTGCCAGCAGTTACGGGCGCGGGGGGGGGAATGAGCAGTTCTTC	CASSYGRGGGNEQFF
TRBD1	-	TRBJ2-5	TRBV7-9	TGTTCCAGCAGCTTCGGGACAGGCCAAGAGACCCAGTACTTC	CSSSFGTGQETQYF
TRBD1	few	TRBJ2-3	TRBV29-1	TGCAGCGTTCGAGAGGGGGCTGCTGATACGCAGTATTTT	CSVREGAADTQYF
-	-	TRBJ2-3	TRBV5-1	TGCGCCAGCAACTTGGATCCGGGGACAGATACGCAGTATTTT	CASNLDPGTDTQYF
-	-	TRBJ1-1	TRBV27	TGTGCCAGCAGTCTTCAGGGAAGAGGTTTTCGGACTGAAGCTTTCTTT	CASSLQGRGFRTEAFF
TRBD2	-	TRBJ2-5	TRBV5-1	TGCGCCAGCAGCTTTAACACGGGGGGGATGGGGACCCAGTACTTC	CASSFNTGGMGTQYF
TRBD1	-	TRBJ1-1	TRBV11-2	TGTGCCAGCAGCTTAGTGGTAGGGGGCGGTGAGAGTGACTTCTTT	CASSLVVGGGESDFF
-	-	TRBJ1-2	TRBV4-1	TGCGCCAGCAGCCAAGACAGGGATATCCCTAACTATGGCTACACCTTC	CASSQDRDIPNYGYTF
TRBD2	-	TRBJ2-2	TRBV7-9	TGTGCCAGCAGCTCCTGGGGTAGCGGGGGACCCACCGGGGAGCTGTTTTTT	CASSSWGSGGPTGELFF
-	few	TRBJ1-1	TRBV10-1	TGCGCCAGCAGCTTCTTTCGGGGAATGAACACTGAAGCTTTCTTT	CASSFFRGMNTEAFF
-	-	TRBJ1-5	TRBV29-1	TGCAGCGTTGCTGAGGCAGGGAAGGAACAGCCCCAGCATTTT	CSVAEAGKEQPQHF
-	-	TRBJ2-2	TRBV28	TGTGCCAGCAGTCCAGCAGGTACGAACACCGGGGAGCTGTTTTTT	CASSPAGTNTGELFF
TRBD1	-	TRBJ1-1	TRBV5-1	TGCGCCAGCAGCCCACAGGGGGCGAACACTGAAGCTTTCTTT	CASSPQGANTEAFF
-	-	TRBJ1-1	TRBV7-2	TGTGCCAGCAGCGTACAGGGAACTGAAGCTTTCTTT	CASSVQGTEAFF
-	-	TRBJ1-2	TRBV7-8	TGTGCCAGCAGCCAACTACTTCTAGATGGCTACACCTTC	CASSQLLLDGYTF
-	-	TRBJ1-2	TRBV5-1	TGCGCCAGCAGCTTGGGGTCCGCCCGGGGGAACTATGGCTACACCTTC	CASSLGSARGNYGYTF
-	-	TRBJ2-2	TRBV5-1	TGCGCCAGCAGCTTGTCGGCAGGTGCGAACACCGGGGAGCTGTTTTTT	CASSLSAGANTGELFF
-	-	TRBJ1-1	TRBV2	TGTGCCAGCAGTGAAAGGTTCGCAGGGATGAACACTGAAGCTTTCTTT	CASSERFAGMNTEAFF
-	few	TRBJ1-1	TRBV30	TGTGCCTGGAGTGGGGCTCACCCGAACACTGAAGCTTTCTTT	CAWSGAHPNTEAFF
TRBD2	few	TRBJ2-1	TRBV15	TGTGCCACCAGAAATGATAGCGGGGGGGCCTACAATGAGCAGTTCTTC	CATRNDSGGAYNEQFF
TRBD1	-	TRBJ2-1	TRBV5-1	TGCGCCAGCAGCACAGGACAGGGACTGAGGAATGAGCAGTTCTTC	CASSTGQGLRNEQFF
TRBD2	few	TRBJ2-7	TRBV18	TGTGCCAGCTCACCCGGGACTAGCGGGGGGACCTACGAGCAGTACTTC	CASSPGTSGGTYEQYF
TRBD1	-	TRBJ2-4	TRBV15	TGTGCCACCAGAACAGACAGGGAAGGAAAAAACATTCAGTACTTC	CATRTDREGKNIQYF
-	-	TRBJ1-1	TRBV2	TGTGCCAGCAGTCAGGATAGGAACACTGAAGCTTTCTTT	CASSQDRNTEAFF
-	-	TRBJ2-5	TRBV11-2	TGTGCCAGCAGCTTAGGGTACCGCAGGGAACAAGAGACCCAGTACTTC	CASSLGYRREQETQYF
TRBD2	-	TRBJ2-5	TRBV7-6	TGTGCCAGCAGCCCGGCGAAGACTAGCGTACAAGAGACCCAGTACTTC	CASSPAKTSVQETQYF
-	-	TRBJ1-2	TRBV7-2	TGTGCCAGCACCCAAACAGGCCGCGTCGATGGCTACACCTTC	CASTQTGRVDGYTF
TRBD2	-	TRBJ2-3	TRBV7-6	TGTGCCAGCAGCTTAGGGGCGGGGGACACAGATACGCAGTATTTT	CASSLGAGDTDTQYF
TRBD2	-	TRBJ2-5	TRBV6-6	TGTGCCAGCAGCAAACGGGAGGGGGGGGAGACCCAGTACTTC	CASSKREGGETQYF
-	-	TRBJ2-1	TRBV5-1	TGCGCCAGCAGCTTGGCCGGACTAGAGCAGTTCTTC	CASSLAGLEQFF
-	-	TRBJ1-2	TRBV4-1	TGCGCCAGCAGCCAAGAATACAGGGGCTACACCTTC	CASSQEYRGYTF
TRBD1	-	TRBJ1-1	TRBV16	TGTGCCAGCAGCCACAAACAGGGGGCGAACACTGAAGCTTTCTTT	CASSHKQGANTEAFF
-	-	TRBJ1-1	TRBV5-4	TGTGCCAGCAGCCTAGGACAGTTTCCGTCGAACACTGAAGCTTTCTTT	CASSLGQFPSNTEAFF
-	-	TRBJ1-2	TRBV5-8	TGTGCCAGCAGTTTAGCAGGGGCTAACTATGGCTACACCTTC	CASSLAGANYGYTF
-	-	TRBJ1-2	TRBV11-2	TGTGCCAGCAGCTTAGGTTGGGGCCCCTCTAACTATGGCTACACCTTC	CASSLGWGPSNYGYTF
-	few	TRBJ2-1	TRBV18	TGTGCCAGCTCCCTCCAGGGGAGCGGTGAGCAGTTCTTC	CASSLQGSGEQFF
-	-	TRBJ2-3	TRBV27	TGTGCCAGTTTAAAGGGAGGTACGCAGTATTTT	CASLKGGTQYF
TRBD1	-	TRBJ2-3	TRBV13	TGTGCCAGCAGCCCCGGGACAGGGTTAGGAGATACGCAGTATTTT	CASSPGTGLGDTQYF
TRBD2	-	TRBJ2-7	TRBV2	TGTGCCAGCAACCTAGCGGGGGGTTACGAGCAGTACTTC	CASNLAGGYEQYF